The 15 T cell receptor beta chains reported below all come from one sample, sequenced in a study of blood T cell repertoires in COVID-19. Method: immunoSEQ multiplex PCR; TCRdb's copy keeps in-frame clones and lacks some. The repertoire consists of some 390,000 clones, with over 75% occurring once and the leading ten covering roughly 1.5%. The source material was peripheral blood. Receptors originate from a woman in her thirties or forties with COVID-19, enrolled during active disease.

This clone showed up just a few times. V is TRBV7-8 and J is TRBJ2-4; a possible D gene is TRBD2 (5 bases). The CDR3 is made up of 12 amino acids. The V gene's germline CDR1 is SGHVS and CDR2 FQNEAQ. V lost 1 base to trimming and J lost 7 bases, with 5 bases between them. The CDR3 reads CASSLERNIQYF. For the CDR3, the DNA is TGTGCCAGCAGCTTAGAGCGGAACATTCAGTACTTC. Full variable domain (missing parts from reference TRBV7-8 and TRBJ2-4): GAGVSQSPRYKVAKRGQDVALRCDPISGHVSLFWYQQALGQGPEFLTYFQNEAQLDKSGLPSDRFFAERPEGSVSTLKIQRTQQEDSAVYLCASSLERNIQYFGAGTRLSVL.

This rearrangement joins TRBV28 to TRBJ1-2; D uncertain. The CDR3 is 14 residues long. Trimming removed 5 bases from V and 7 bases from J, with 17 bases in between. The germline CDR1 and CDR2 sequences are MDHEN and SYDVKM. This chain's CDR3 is CASSPPVLEGGYTF. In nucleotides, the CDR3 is TGTGCCAGCAGTCCGCCCGTTTTGGAGGGTGGCTACACCTTC.

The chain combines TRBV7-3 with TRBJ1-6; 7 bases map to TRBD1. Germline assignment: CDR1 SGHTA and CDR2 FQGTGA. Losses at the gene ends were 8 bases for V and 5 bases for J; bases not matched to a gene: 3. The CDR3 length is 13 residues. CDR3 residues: CASGRGDNSPLHF. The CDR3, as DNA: TGTGCCAGCGGCAGGGGGGATAATTCACCCCTCCACTTT.

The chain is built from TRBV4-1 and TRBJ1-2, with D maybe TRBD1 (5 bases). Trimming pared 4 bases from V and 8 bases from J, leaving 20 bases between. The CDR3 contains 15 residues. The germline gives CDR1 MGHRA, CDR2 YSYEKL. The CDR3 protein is CASSPGPSLGGGYTF. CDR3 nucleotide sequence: TGCGCCAGCAGCCCCGGACCCTCCCTGGGGGGGGGCTACACCTTC.

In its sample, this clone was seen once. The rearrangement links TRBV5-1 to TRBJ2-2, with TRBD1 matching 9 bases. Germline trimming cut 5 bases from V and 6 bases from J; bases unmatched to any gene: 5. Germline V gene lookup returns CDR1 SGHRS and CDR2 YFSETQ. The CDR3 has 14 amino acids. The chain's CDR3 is CASSATGGAGELFF. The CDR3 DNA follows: TGCGCCAGCAGTGCGACAGGGGGGGCCGGGGAGCTGTTTTTT.

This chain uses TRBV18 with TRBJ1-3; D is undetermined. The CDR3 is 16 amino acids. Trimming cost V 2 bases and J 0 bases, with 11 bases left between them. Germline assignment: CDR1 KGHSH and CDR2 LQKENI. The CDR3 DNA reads TGTGCCAGCTCACCAGCGGGTACTCACTCTGGAAACACCATATATTTT. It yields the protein CASSPAGTHSGNTIYF. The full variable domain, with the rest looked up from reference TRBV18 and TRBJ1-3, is NAGVMQNPRHLVRRRGQEARLRCSPMKGHSHVYWYRQLPEEGLKFMVYLQKENIIDESGMPKERFSAEFPKEGPSILRIQQVVRGDSAAYFCASSPAGTHSGNTIYFGEGSWLTVV.

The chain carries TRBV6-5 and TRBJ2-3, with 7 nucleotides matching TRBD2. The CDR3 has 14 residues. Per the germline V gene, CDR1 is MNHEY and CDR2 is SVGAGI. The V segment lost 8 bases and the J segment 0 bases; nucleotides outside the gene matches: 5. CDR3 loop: CASGAGRSTDTQYF. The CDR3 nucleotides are TGTGCCAGCGGAGCGGGACGGAGCACAGATACGCAGTATTTT.

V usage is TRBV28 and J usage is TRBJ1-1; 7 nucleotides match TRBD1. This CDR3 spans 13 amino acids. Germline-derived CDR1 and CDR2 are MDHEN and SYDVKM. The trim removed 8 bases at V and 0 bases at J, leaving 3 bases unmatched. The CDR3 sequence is CASVRGMNTEAFF. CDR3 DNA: TGTGCCAGCGTCAGGGGGATGAACACTGAAGCTTTCTTT.

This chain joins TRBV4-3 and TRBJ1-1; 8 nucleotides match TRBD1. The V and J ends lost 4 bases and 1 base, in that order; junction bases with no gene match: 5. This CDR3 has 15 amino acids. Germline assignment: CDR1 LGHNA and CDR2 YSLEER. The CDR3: CASSPQGAPNTEAFF. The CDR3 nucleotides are TGCGCCAGCAGCCCCCAGGGGGCCCCGAACACTGAAGCTTTCTTT.

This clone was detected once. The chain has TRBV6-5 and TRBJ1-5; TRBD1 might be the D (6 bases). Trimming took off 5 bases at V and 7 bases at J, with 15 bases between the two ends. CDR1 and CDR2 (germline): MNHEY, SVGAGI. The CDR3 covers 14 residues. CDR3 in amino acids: CASSPGQLGQPQHF. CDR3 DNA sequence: TGTGCCAGCAGTCCCGGACAGTTAGGACAGCCCCAGCATTTT.

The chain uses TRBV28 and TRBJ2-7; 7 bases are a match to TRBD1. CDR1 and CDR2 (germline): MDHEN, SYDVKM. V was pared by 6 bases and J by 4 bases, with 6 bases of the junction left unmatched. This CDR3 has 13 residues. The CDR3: CASSAGGSYEQYF. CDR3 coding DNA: TGTGCCAGCAGCGCAGGGGGATCTTACGAGCAGTACTTC.

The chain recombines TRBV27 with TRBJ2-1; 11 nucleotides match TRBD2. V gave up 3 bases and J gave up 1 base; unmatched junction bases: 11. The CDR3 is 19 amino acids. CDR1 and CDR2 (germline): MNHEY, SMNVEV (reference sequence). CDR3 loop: CASSFTPVLAGASYNEQFF. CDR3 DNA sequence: TGTGCCAGCAGTTTCACCCCCGTACTAGCGGGGGCTTCCTACAATGAGCAGTTCTTC.

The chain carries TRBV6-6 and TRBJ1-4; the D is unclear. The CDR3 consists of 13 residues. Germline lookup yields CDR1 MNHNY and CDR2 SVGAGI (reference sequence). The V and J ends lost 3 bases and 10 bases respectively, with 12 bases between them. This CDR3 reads CASSYNRELKLFF. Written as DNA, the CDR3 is TGTGCCAGCAGTTATAATCGGGAACTAAAACTGTTTTTT.

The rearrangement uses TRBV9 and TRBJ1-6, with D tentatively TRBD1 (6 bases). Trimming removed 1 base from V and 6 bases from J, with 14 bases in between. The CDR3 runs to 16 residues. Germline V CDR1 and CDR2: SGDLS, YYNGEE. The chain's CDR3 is CASSVRGSAINSPLHF. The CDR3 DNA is TGTGCCAGCAGCGTAAGGGGGTCGGCCATTAATTCACCCCTCCACTTT.

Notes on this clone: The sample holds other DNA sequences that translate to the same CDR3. CDR3 amino acids: CASSIDRGNQPQHF. CDR3 DNA: TGTGCCAGTAGTATAGACAGGGGCAATCAGCCCCAGCATTTT. V is TRBV19 and J is TRBJ1-5; D is perhaps TRBD1 (5 bases). Per the germline V gene, CDR1 is LNHDA and CDR2 is SQIVND (reference sequence). Trimming stripped 0 bases from V and 2 bases from J, with 5 bases between. The CDR3 loop spans 14 amino acids.